This T cell receptor (beta chain) comes out of a study of blood T cell repertoires in COVID-19. This clone was picked up one time. Trimming stripped 4 bases from V and 0 bases from J, with 10 bases between. The germline CDR1 and CDR2 sequences are MNHEY and SMNVEV (reference sequence). The CDR3 is 14 residues long. Libraries were prepared by immunoSEQ multiplex PCR; TCRdb keeps only in-frame clonotypes and omits some of them. The sample includes about 160,000 clones, 87% of them seen just once. The sample consisted of peripheral blood. V usage is TRBV27 and J usage is TRBJ2-7; D might be TRBD1 (6 bases). This TCR derives from a woman aged 70-85 years with COVID-19, enrolled during active disease. CDR3 loop: CASSYRDNSYEQYF. CDR3 bases: TGTGCCAGCAGTTACAGGGATAACTCCTACGAGCAGTACTTC.